Listed below are T cell receptor beta chains from one sample, sequenced in a study of blood T cell repertoires in COVID-19. Generated by immunoSEQ multiplex PCR, the TCRdb table keeps only in-frame clones and is missing some. The sample lists about 240,000 clones; more than 75% were seen once. Sequences were obtained from peripheral blood. The receptor set was obtained from an elderly man with acute or convalescent COVID-19. Both conserved end residues are part of each CDR3. The order of the fields is clone size, V gene, J gene, D gene, CDR3 protein, CDR3 DNA. A D gene is named only where the DNA matches it firmly. Size is stated for part of the rows, as once, few or many counts, or as a class when the clone is expanded.

-	TRBV27	TRBJ2-1	-	CASSRRLETYNEQFF	TGTGCCAGCAGCCGCCGACTAGAGACCTACAATGAGCAGTTCTTC
few	TRBV6-5	TRBJ1-2	-	CASRMGLNGYTF	TGTGCCAGCAGAATGGGGCTCAATGGCTACACCTTC
-	TRBV5-8	TRBJ1-4	TRBD1	CASSQVGTGGEKLFF	TGTGCCAGCAGCCAGGTGGGGACAGGAGGTGAAAAACTGTTTTTT
-	TRBV27	TRBJ1-2	TRBD1	CASSLGRGRGLRANFGYTF	TGTGCCAGCAGTTTAGGGAGAGGCAGGGGGCTGAGGGCAAACTTTGGCTACACCTTC
-	TRBV7-8	TRBJ2-3	-	CASRAEGGTDTQYF	TGTGCCAGCAGGGCGGAGGGCGGTACAGATACGCAGTATTTT
-	TRBV7-2	TRBJ2-7	-	CASSPVGGANEQYF	TGTGCCAGCAGCCCTGTGGGGGGAGCGAACGAGCAGTACTTC
-	TRBV18	TRBJ2-5	TRBD2	CASSPPSGGETQYF	TGTGCCAGCTCACCACCGTCGGGGGGAGAGACCCAGTACTTC
once	TRBV15	TRBJ2-7	TRBD2	CATSTLTSAIGREQYF	TGTGCCACCAGCACCCTTACTAGCGCCATCGGACGCGAGCAGTACTTC
-	TRBV19	TRBJ1-2	TRBD1	CASSLRDRGSHYGYTF	TGTGCCAGTAGTCTACGGGACAGGGGGAGTCACTATGGCTACACCTTC
-	TRBV18	TRBJ1-5	TRBD1	CASSVGTGPQPQHF	TGTGCCAGCTCAGTTGGGACAGGGCCTCAGCCCCAGCATTTT
-	TRBV7-9	TRBJ2-3	-	CASSLAQWSSTDTQYF	TGTGCCAGCAGCTTAGCGCAGTGGAGTAGCACAGATACGCAGTATTTT
-	TRBV19	TRBJ2-1	TRBD1	CASSWTRDSYNEQFF	TGTGCCAGTAGTTGGACCCGGGACAGTTACAATGAGCAGTTCTTC
-	TRBV6-1	TRBJ2-5	TRBD1	CASSELQGYQETQYF	TGTGCCAGCAGTGAGTTACAGGGGTACCAAGAGACCCAGTACTTC
-	TRBV28	TRBJ2-7	-	CASSGQNYEQYF	TGTGCCAGCAGTGGGCAGAACTACGAGCAGTACTTC
-	TRBV7-9	TRBJ1-1	-	CASNSGADNTEAFF	TGTGCCAGCAACTCTGGGGCTGACAACACTGAAGCTTTCTTT
-	TRBV28	TRBJ2-7	TRBD1	CASTPQGVGRAPSYEQYF	TGTGCCAGCACCCCACAGGGGGTCGGGCGGGCCCCCTCCTACGAGCAGTACTTC
few	TRBV5-1	TRBJ1-5	TRBD1	CASSRQGAQPQHF	TGCGCCAGCAGCCGACAGGGGGCGCAGCCCCAGCATTTT
few	TRBV19	TRBJ1-6	-	CASSFSTRGDSPLHF	TGTGCCAGTAGTTTTTCAACTCGCGGGGATTCACCCCTCCACTTT
-	TRBV7-2	TRBJ1-4	-	CASSQGGGANEKLFF	TGTGCCAGCAGCCAAGGGGGTGGGGCTAATGAAAAACTGTTTTTT
-	TRBV7-9	TRBJ2-3	-	CASSILTLDTQYF	TGTGCCAGCAGCATCCTTACTCTGGATACGCAGTATTTT
once	TRBV4-2	TRBJ1-5	TRBD1	CASSQDGGQNQPQHF	TGTGCCAGCAGCCAAGATGGGGGACAGAATCAGCCCCAGCATTTT
once	TRBV5-1	TRBJ2-3	-	CASSLVGSSTDTQYF	TGCGCCAGCAGCTTGGTCGGGTCTAGCACAGATACGCAGTATTTT
-	TRBV24-1	TRBJ2-5	TRBD1	CATAPGQGRETQYF	TGTGCCACCGCACCGGGACAGGGGCGAGAGACCCAGTACTTC
-	TRBV18	TRBJ1-2	-	CASSPKDSGYGYTF	TGTGCCAGCTCACCAAAGGACTCAGGCTATGGCTACACCTTC
once	TRBV19	TRBJ1-5	TRBD1	CASSSGTGSNQPQHF	TGTGCCAGTAGTTCCGGGACAGGGAGCAATCAGCCCCAGCATTTT
-	TRBV27	TRBJ1-1	-	CASSRNRVGPRDTEAFF	TGTGCCAGCAGTCGTAACAGGGTAGGGCCGCGGGACACTGAAGCTTTCTTT
-	TRBV19	TRBJ2-1	-	CASSTSSFSYNEQFF	TGTGCCAGTAGTACGTCTAGCTTCTCCTACAATGAGCAGTTCTTC
-	TRBV29-1	TRBJ2-7	-	CSASGRATYEQYF	TGCAGCGCCTCGGGCAGGGCTACCTACGAGCAGTACTTC
many	TRBV28	TRBJ1-5	-	CATTLLRGKRGNQPQHF	TGTGCCACCACCCTCTTGAGAGGGAAAAGGGGCAATCAGCCCCAGCATTTT
-	TRBV7-2	TRBJ2-2	TRBD1	CASSPQTGSGELFF	TGTGCCAGCAGCCCACAGACAGGGTCCGGGGAGCTGTTTTTT
once	TRBV6-6	TRBJ2-1	TRBD2	CASSHSLAGQEQFF	TGTGCCAGCAGTCATTCACTAGCGGGACAGGAGCAGTTCTTC
-	TRBV29-1	TRBJ1-6	TRBD1	CSASDREDSPLHF	TGCAGCGCTAGCGACAGGGAGGATTCACCCCTCCACTTT
-	TRBV28	TRBJ2-2	TRBD1	CASSLGQGASGELFF	TGTGCCAGCAGTTTAGGGCAGGGGGCATCCGGGGAGCTGTTTTTT
-	TRBV7-9	TRBJ1-1	TRBD1	CASSFTRGRLNTEAFF	TGTGCCAGCAGCTTCACGAGGGGGCGATTGAACACTGAAGCTTTCTTT
-	TRBV12-3/TRBV12-4	TRBJ1-1	TRBD1	CASSRQGSTEAFF	TGTGCCAGCAGTCGACAGGGGAGCACTGAAGCTTTCTTT
few	TRBV18	TRBJ1-4	-	CASSPPMSINEKLFF	TGTGCCAGCTCACCACCTATGTCTATTAATGAAAAACTGTTTTTT
-	TRBV4-2	TRBJ1-6	-	CASSQDREGSPLHF	TGTGCCAGCAGCCAAGACCGGGAGGGTAGTCCCCTCCACTTT